The 24 T cell receptor beta chains given below trace back to one sample, sequenced in a study of blood T cells in healthy people across ages. PCR was performed a second time for roughly 7 to 11 cycles using a sample-barcoded 5' primer and a J-beta primer mix. TCRdb processed the 5' RACE reads anew with MiXCR; each CDR3 protein has one entry. The sample has roughly 1,800,000 distinct CDR3 sequences; 49% are singletons. The sample comprised blood. Source of these receptors: a woman aged 40 to 50 in good health.

This chain uses TRBV11-2 with TRBJ2-1; perhaps TRBD1 as D (6 bases). V was cut by 3 bases and J by 7 bases, with 13 bases left in between. The CDR3 is 14 amino acids. Germline V CDR1 and CDR2: SGHAT, FQNNGV. CDR3 amino acids: CASSFPDSSNEQFF. Here the CDR3 DNA reads TGTGCCAGCAGCTTTCCGGACAGCTCAAATGAGCAGTTCTTC.

The J gene is TRBJ2-5, the V gene TRBV6-6, with TRBD1 identical over 7 bases. The CDR3 covers 14 residues. Germline V lookup: CDR1 MNHNY, CDR2 SVGAGI (reference sequence). The V and J ends lost 6 bases and 13 bases, in that order; junction bases with no gene match: 17. The CDR3 sequence is CASRLGSGGPPSYF. The CDR3 region has the DNA TGTGCCAGCAGACTTGGTTCAGGGGGTCCCCCTTCGTACTTC.

The chain has TRBV2 and TRBJ2-1, with D perhaps given as TRBD1 or TRBD2 (5 bases each). Germline-derived CDR1 and CDR2 are SNHLY and FYNNEI. With 4 bases removed from V and 3 bases from J, the gap between germline ends came to 13 bases. There are 15 residues in the CDR3. CDR3: CASSGRDGDYNEQFF. CDR3 DNA: TGTGCCAGCAGTGGCCGGGACGGAGACTACAATGAGCAGTTCTTC.

This clonotype was seen more than once but under ten times. This sequence joins TRBV4-3 and TRBJ2-3; D possibly corresponds to TRBD1 (6 bases). The CDR3 has 17 amino acids. The V end lost 0 bases, the J end lost 0 bases, and 13 bases lay between the germline ends. CDR1 and CDR2 from the germline V gene are LGHNA and YSLEER. The CDR3 here is CASSQEPYRVSTDTQYF. The CDR3 bases are TGCGCCAGCAGCCAAGAACCTTACAGGGTGAGCACAGATACGCAGTATTTT.

A note on this clonotype: The junction and the germline gene differ at one end; a read error may be behind it. The V and J genes are TRBV6-5 and TRBJ1-2; no clear D gene. The CDR3 consists of 13 residues. The V gene's germline CDR1 is MNHEY and CDR2 SVGAGI. This CDR3 reads CASSTGRSYGYTF. The DNA of the CDR3 is TGCGCCAGCAGCACCGGACGGAGCTATGGCTACACCTTC.

This clonotype was observed a few times. The chain employs TRBV6-1 and TRBJ1-5; TRBD1 aligns across 12 bases. The CDR3 contains 16 residues. Germline values: CDR1 MNHNS, CDR2 SASEGT. Trimming at V came to 11 bases and at J to 3 bases, leaving 11 bases not matched to a gene. This chain's CDR3 is CASITQGQGANQPQHF. CDR3 DNA: TGTGCCTCTATTACCCAGGGACAGGGGGCCAATCAGCCCCAGCATTTT.

There are a few counts of this clonotype. The chain recombines TRBV12-3 or TRBV12-4 with TRBJ2-3; 9 bases match TRBD1. With V trimmed by 2 bases and J by 5 bases, 8 bases remained unmatched. This CDR3 is built from 16 residues. CDR3 sequence (DNA): TGTGCCAGCAGTTTACATCTACAGGGGGCCGGAGATACGCAGTATTTT. It translates to CASSLHLQGAGDTQYF.

This chain connects TRBV20-1 to TRBJ1-1, with 9 nucleotides matching TRBD1. CDR1 DFQATT and CDR2 SNEGSKA come from the germline V gene (reference sequence). Trimming took 3 bases from V and 2 from J; bases not matched to a gene: 7. The CDR3 contains 15 residues. The CDR3 here is CSASEPGQGNTEAFF. The CDR3, as DNA: TGCAGTGCTAGTGAACCGGGACAGGGTAACACTGAAGCTTTCTTT.

The chain couples TRBV5-1 to TRBJ1-4; the D gene is possibly TRBD1 (5 bases). Germline V gives CDR1 SGHRS, CDR2 YFSETQ. Trimming shortened V by 0 bases and J by 8 bases, and 11 bases separated the two germline ends. This CDR3 spans 14 amino acids. The CDR3: CASSLDQGREKLFF. CDR3 DNA: TGCGCCAGCAGCTTGGACCAGGGCAGGGAAAAACTGTTTTTT.

The sample holds a few counts of this clonotype. V is TRBV11-2 and J is TRBJ2-7; D may be TRBD1 or TRBD2 (5 bases each). With 5 bases removed from V and 0 bases from J, the gap between germline ends came to 17 bases. CDR3 length: 16 amino acids. Germline V gene data show CDR1 as SGHAT and CDR2 as FQNNGV. CDR3 residues: CASSHPRSGSSYEQYF. CDR3 bases: TGTGCCAGCAGCCATCCCCGGTCAGGGAGCTCCTACGAGCAGTACTTC.

J is TRBJ2-1 and V is TRBV6-5; 7 nucleotides align to TRBD2. The CDR3 has 17 amino acids. V shed 2 bases and J 0 bases; nucleotides not matched to a gene: 7. CDR1 is MNHEY and CDR2 is SVGAGI in the germline V gene. As DNA, the CDR3 is TGTGCCAGCAGTTACCGACTAGCTGTGAGCTCCTACAATGAGCAGTTCTTC. It specifies CASSYRLAVSSYNEQFF.

This clonotype occurred once. J is TRBJ2-3 and V is TRBV28; D might be TRBD1 or TRBD2, each matching 5 bases. Trimming shortened V by 6 bases and J by 2 bases, and 15 bases separated the two germline ends. Germline CDR1 MDHEN, CDR2 SYDVKM. This CDR3 has 15 residues. Written as DNA, the CDR3 is TGTGCCAGCAGCGAAATCCGGGACCACACAGATACGCAGTATTTT. This codes for CASSEIRDHTDTQYF. Complete variable domain (other parts from reference TRBV28 and TRBJ2-3): DVKVTQSSRYLVKRTGEKVFLECVQDMDHENMFWYRQDPGLGLRLIYFSYDVKMKEKGDIPEGYSVSREKKERFSLILESASTNQTSMYLCASSEIRDHTDTQYFGPGTRLTVL.

This sequence joins TRBV6-2 or TRBV6-3 and TRBJ2-7, with 9 positions matching TRBD1. The V segment lost 6 bases and the J segment 5 bases; nucleotides outside the gene matches: 8. Germline V CDR1 and CDR2: MNHEY, SVGEGT. This CDR3 has 14 residues. The CDR3 sequence is CASRGTGRQNEQYF. CDR3 nucleotides: TGTGCCAGCAGGGGGACAGGGAGGCAAAACGAGCAGTACTTC.

J is TRBJ2-2 and V is TRBV5-1; tentatively, D is TRBD1 or TRBD2 (6 bases each). V gave up 4 bases and J gave up 2 bases, with 15 bases separating them. The germline V gene has CDR1 SGHRS and CDR2 YFSETQ. This CDR3 is built from 16 residues. Written as DNA, the CDR3 is TGCGCCAGCAGCCCACAGGGACTTTATAACACCGGGGAGCTGTTTTTT. It codes for CASSPQGLYNTGELFF.

The sample holds one count of this clonotype. This sequence joins TRBV18 and TRBJ1-6; D gene unclear. Germline-derived CDR1 and CDR2 are KGHSH and LQKENI. This CDR3 contains 16 residues. V gave up 3 bases and J gave up 10 bases, with 19 bases separating them. CDR3: CASSPTLAGTGSPLHF. The CDR3 DNA reads TGTGCCAGCTCACCCACGCTAGCCGGAACGGGCTCACCCCTCCACTTT.

The V and J genes are TRBV3-1 and TRBJ2-7, with 11 bases fitting TRBD2. The last part of the DNA fits TRBJ2-5 better; the J call may be wrong. CDR1 LGHDT and CDR2 YNNKEL come from the germline V gene (reference sequence). This CDR3 has 18 amino acids. The CDR3 nucleotides read TGTGCCAGCAGCCAAGGACACCCTCTAGCGGGGGGTTGGGAGACCCAGTACTTC. This codes for CASSQGHPLAGGWETQYF.

This sequence joins TRBV10-1 and TRBJ1-2; tentative D call: TRBD1 (5 bases). The CDR3 totals 13 residues. V was pared by 0 bases and J by 4 bases, with 6 bases between. In germline, CDR1 is WNHNN, CDR2 SYGVQD (reference sequence). CDR3: CASSESGPYGYTF. CDR3 DNA: TGCGCCAGCAGTGAGTCGGGGCCCTATGGCTACACCTTC.

The sample holds a few counts of this clonotype. V is TRBV24-1 and J is TRBJ2-5; 10 bases agree with TRBD1. Germline lookup yields CDR1 KGHDR and CDR2 SFDVKD. The trim removed 9 bases at V and 2 bases at J, leaving 11 bases unmatched. This CDR3 is built from 16 residues. The CDR3 bases are TGTGCCACCGGGGGGTCCGGGACAGGGGATCAAGAGACCCAGTACTTC. Encoded protein: CATGGSGTGDQETQYF.

In its sample, this clonotype was seen a few times. The rearrangement joins TRBV28 to TRBJ1-5; 7 bases align to TRBD1. V was clipped by 8 bases and J by 1 base; unmatched bases: 8. The CDR3 extends over 15 amino acids. Looked up from germline, CDR1 is MDHEN and CDR2 is SYDVKM. The CDR3 is CASHPLQGSNQPQHF. The CDR3 bases are TGTGCCAGCCACCCATTACAGGGGAGCAATCAGCCCCAGCATTTT.

This chain links TRBV5-1 with TRBJ2-7, with a weak D call TRBD1 (6 bases). CDR1 is SGHRS and CDR2 is YFSETQ in the germline V gene. CDR3 length: 16 residues. V was cut by 4 bases and J by 0 bases, with 17 bases left in between. As DNA, the CDR3 is TGCGCCAGCAGCGGAATCGACAGGTTCTTCTCCTACGAGCAGTACTTC. Its translation is CASSGIDRFFSYEQYF. Drawing the rest from reference TRBV5-1 and TRBJ2-7, the complete variable domain is KAGVTQTPRYLIKTRGQQVTLSCSPISGHRSVSWYQQTPGQGLQFLFEYFSETQRNKGNFPGRFSGRQFSNSRSEMNVSTLELGDSALYLCASSGIDRFFSYEQYFGPGTRLTVT.

This clonotype came up many times. It may be a read error: a sequence one base away is much more abundant. J is TRBJ2-7 and V is TRBV7-9; D uncertain. From germline, CDR1 is SEHNR and CDR2 FQNEAQ (reference sequence). This CDR3 spans 12 amino acids. V lost 1 base and J lost 2, with 3 bases in between. CDR3 DNA sequence: TGTGCCAGCAGCTTAGAGACCTACGAGCAGTACTTC. Its translation is CASSLETYEQYF.

The V call is TRBV4-3, the J call TRBJ1-6, with D hard to call. This CDR3 has 17 amino acids. Germline V lookup: CDR1 LGHNA, CDR2 YSLEER. V was shortened by 0 bases and J by 0 bases, with 9 bases between the two germline ends. Written as DNA, the CDR3 is TGCGCCAGCAGCCAAGATCAGGCGTCCTCCTATAATTCACCCCTCCACTTT. Amino acids: CASSQDQASSYNSPLHF.

V usage is TRBV2 and J usage is TRBJ2-3; D is undetermined. Germline CDR1 and CDR2: SNHLY and FYNNEI. The V gene lost 3 bases and the J gene lost 4 bases, with 8 bases spanning the gap. This CDR3 comprises 13 residues. CDR3 residues: CASSDYGPDTQYF. CDR3 in DNA: TGTGCCAGCAGTGACTATGGTCCAGATACGCAGTATTTT.

This clonotype turned up a few times. V and J are TRBV3-1 and TRBJ2-3; no definite D call. CDR3 size: 16 residues. CDR1 is LGHDT and CDR2 is YNNKEL in the germline V gene (reference sequence). V lost 2 bases to trimming and J lost 2 bases, with 14 bases between them. CDR3 in DNA: TGTGCCAGCAGCCAACTCGGCGCCTTGTACACAGATACGCAGTATTTT. This encodes CASSQLGALYTDTQYF.